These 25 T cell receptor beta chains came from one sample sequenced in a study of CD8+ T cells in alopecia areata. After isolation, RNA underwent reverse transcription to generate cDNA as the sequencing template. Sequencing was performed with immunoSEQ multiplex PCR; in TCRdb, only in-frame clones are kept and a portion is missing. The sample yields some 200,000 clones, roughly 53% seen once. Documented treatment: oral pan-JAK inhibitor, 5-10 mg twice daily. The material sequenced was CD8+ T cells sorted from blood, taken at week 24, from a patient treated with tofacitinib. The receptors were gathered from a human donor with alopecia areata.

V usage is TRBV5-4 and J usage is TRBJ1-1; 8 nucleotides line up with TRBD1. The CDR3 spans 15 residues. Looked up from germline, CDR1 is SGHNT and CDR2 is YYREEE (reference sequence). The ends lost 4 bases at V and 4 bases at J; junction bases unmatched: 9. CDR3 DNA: TGTGCCAGCAGCCCGGATAACAGGGGGGCCACTGAAGCTTTCTTT. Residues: CASSPDNRGATEAFF.

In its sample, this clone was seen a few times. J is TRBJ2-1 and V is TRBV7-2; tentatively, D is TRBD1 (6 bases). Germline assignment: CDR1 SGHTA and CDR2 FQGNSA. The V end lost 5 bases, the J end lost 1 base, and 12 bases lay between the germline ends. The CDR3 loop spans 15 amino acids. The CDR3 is CASSSTGSSYNEQFF. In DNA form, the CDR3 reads TGTGCCAGCAGCAGTACAGGGTCTTCCTACAATGAGCAGTTCTTC.

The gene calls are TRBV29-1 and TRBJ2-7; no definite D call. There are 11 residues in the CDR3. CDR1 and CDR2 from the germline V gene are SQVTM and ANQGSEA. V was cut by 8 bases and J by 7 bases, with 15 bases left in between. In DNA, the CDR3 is TGCAGCCCCGTAGTCCTTGGTGAGCAGTACTTC. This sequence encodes CSPVVLGEQYF.

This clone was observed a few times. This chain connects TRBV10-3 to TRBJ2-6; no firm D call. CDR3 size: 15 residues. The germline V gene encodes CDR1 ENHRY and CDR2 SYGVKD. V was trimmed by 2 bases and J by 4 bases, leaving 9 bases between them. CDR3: CAISETGSGANVLTF. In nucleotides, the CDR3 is TGTGCCATCAGTGAGACCGGGTCCGGGGCCAACGTCCTGACTTTC.

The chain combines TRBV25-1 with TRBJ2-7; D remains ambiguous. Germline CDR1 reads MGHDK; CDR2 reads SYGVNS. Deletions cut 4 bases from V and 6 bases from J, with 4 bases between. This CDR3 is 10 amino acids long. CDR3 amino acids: CASSGREQYF. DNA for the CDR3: TGTGCCAGCAGTGGCCGCGAGCAGTACTTC.

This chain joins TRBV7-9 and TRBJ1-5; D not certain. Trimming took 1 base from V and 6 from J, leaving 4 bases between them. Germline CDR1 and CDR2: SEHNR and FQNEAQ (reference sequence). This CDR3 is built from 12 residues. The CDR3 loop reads CASSLDTQPQHF. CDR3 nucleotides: TGTGCCAGCAGCTTAGACACTCAGCCCCAGCATTTT.

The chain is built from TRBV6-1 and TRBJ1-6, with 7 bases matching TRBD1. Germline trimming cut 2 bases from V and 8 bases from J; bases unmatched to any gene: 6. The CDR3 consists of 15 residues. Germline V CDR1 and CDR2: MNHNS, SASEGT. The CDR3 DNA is TGTGCCAGCAGTGAATTGGGGACAGTATATTCACCCCTCCACTTT. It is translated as CASSELGTVYSPLHF.

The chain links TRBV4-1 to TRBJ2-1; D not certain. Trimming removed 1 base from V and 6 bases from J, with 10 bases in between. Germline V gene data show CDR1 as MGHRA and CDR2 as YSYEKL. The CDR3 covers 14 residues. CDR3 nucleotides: TGCGCCAGCAGCCAAGTGGGCAGCCCCAATGAGCAGTTCTTC. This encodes CASSQVGSPNEQFF.

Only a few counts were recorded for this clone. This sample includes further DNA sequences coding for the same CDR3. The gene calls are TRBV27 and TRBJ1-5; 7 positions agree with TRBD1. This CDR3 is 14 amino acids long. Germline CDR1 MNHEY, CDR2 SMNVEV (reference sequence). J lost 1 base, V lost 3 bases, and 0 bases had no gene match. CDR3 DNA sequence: TGTGCCAGCAGTTTCAGGGGGAGCAATCAGCCCCAGCATTTT. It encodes CASSFRGSNQPQHF.

The CDR3 reads CASKGTNEKLFF. The CDR3 nucleotides read TGCGCCAGCAAGGGGACGAATGAAAAACTGTTTTTT. The chain joins TRBV4-1 to TRBJ1-4, with TRBD1 as a possible D gene (5 bases). Germline-derived CDR1 and CDR2 are MGHRA and YSYEKL. This CDR3 is built from 12 residues. V was shortened by 7 bases and J by 5 bases, with 8 bases between the two germline ends.

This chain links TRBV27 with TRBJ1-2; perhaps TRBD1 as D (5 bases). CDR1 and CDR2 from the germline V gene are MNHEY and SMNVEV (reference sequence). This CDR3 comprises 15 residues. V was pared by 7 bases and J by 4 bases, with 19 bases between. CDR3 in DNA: TGTGCCAGCAAAGCCGAGGAGTGGGGGAGCTATGGCTACACCTTC. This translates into CASKAEEWGSYGYTF.

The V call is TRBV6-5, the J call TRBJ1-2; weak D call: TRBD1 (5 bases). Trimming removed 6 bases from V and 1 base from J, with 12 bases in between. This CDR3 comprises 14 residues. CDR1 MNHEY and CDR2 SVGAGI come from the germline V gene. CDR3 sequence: CASSLGGNNYGYTF. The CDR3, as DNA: TGTGCCAGCAGCCTGGGGGGTAATAACTATGGCTACACCTTC.

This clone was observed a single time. The CDR3 loop is CASSFPLGEAFF. CDR3 coding DNA: TGTGCCAGCAGCTTTCCCCTTGGTGAAGCTTTCTTT. The chain joins TRBV7-6 to TRBJ1-1; D is undetermined. Trimming removed 3 bases at V and 7 bases at J, with 9 bases between. This CDR3 contains 12 residues. Germline CDR1 and CDR2: SGHVS and FNYEAQ.

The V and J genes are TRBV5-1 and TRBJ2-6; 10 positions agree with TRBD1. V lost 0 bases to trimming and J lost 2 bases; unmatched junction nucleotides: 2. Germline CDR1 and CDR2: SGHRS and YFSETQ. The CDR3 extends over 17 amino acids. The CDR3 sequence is CASSLEGQGAGANVLTF. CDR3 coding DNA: TGCGCCAGCAGCTTGGAAGGACAGGGGGCTGGGGCCAACGTCCTGACTTTC.

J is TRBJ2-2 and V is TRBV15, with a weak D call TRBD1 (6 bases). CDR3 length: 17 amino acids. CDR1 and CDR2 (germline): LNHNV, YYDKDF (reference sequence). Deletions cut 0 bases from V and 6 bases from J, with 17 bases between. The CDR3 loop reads CATSRDSSQGLAGELFF. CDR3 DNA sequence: TGTGCCACCAGCAGAGATAGTAGCCAGGGGTTGGCCGGGGAGCTGTTTTTT.

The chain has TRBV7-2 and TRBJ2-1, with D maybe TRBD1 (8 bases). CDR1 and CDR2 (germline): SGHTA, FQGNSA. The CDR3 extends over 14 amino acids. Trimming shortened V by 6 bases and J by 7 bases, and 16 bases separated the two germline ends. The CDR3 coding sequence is TGTGCCAGCAGGTTAAACAGGGGGGGGAATGAGCAGTTCTTC. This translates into CASRLNRGGNEQFF.

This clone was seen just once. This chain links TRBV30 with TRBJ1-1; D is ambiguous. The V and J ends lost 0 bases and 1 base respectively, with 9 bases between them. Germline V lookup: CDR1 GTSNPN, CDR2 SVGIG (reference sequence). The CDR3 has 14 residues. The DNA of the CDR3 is TGTGCCTGGAGTGTAGGCTTTGCGAACACTGAAGCTTTCTTT. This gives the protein CAWSVGFANTEAFF.

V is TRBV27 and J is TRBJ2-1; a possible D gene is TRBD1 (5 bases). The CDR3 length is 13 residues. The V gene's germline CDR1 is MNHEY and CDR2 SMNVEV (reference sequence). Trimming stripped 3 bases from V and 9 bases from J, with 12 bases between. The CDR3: CASSFYTGAEQFF. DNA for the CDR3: TGTGCCAGCAGTTTCTACACTGGGGCTGAGCAGTTCTTC.

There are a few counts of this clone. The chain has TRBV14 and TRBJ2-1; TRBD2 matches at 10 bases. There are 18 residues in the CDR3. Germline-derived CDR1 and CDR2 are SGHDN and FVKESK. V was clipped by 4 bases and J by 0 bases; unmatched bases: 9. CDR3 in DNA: TGTGCCAGCAGCCTCGCTTTTAGCGGGGGGAGCTCCTACAATGAGCAGTTCTTC. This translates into CASSLAFSGGSSYNEQFF.

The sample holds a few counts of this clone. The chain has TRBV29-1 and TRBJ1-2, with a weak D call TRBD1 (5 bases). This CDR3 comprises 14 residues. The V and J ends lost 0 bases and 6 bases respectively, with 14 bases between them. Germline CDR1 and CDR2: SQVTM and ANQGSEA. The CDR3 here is CSVEDRREEDGYTF. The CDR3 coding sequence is TGCAGCGTTGAAGATCGCAGGGAAGAGGATGGCTACACCTTC. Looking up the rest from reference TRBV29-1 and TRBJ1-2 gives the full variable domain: SAVISQKPSRDICQRGTSLTIQCQVDSQVTMMFWYRQQPGQSLTLIATANQGSEATYESGFVIDKFPISRPNLTFSTLTVSNMSPEDSSIYLCSVEDRREEDGYTFGSGTRLTVV.

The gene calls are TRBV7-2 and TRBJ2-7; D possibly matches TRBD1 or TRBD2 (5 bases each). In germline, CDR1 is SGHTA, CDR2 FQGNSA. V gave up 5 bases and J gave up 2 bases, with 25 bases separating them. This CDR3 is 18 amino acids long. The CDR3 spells CASSRLMWARGPTYEQYF. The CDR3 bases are TGTGCCAGCAGCCGTCTTATGTGGGCAAGGGGACCTACCTACGAGCAGTACTTC.

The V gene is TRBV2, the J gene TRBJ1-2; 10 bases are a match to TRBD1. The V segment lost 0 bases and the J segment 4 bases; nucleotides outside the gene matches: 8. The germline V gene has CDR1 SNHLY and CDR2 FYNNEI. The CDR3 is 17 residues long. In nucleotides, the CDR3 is TGTGCCAGCAGTGAAGCGGGGACAGGGGAAAAGGCCTATGGCTACACCTTC. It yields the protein CASSEAGTGEKAYGYTF. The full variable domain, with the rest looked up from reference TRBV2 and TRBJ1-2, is EPEVTQTPSHQVTQMGQEVILRCVPISNHLYFYWYRQILGQKVEFLVSFYNNEISEKSEIFDDQFSVERPDGSNFTLKIRSTKLEDSAMYFCASSEAGTGEKAYGYTFGSGTRLTVV.

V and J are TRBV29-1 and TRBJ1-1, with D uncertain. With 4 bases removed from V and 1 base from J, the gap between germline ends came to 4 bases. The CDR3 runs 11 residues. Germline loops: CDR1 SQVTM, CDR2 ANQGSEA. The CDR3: CSVAENTEAFF. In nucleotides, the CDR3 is TGCAGCGTTGCCGAGAACACTGAAGCTTTCTTT.

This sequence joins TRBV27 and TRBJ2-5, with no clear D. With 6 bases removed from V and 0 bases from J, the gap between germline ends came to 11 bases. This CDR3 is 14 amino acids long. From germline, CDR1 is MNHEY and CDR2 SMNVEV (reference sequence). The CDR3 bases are TGTGCCAGCAGCTCAGCGCCGTACCAAGAGACCCAGTACTTC. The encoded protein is CASSSAPYQETQYF.

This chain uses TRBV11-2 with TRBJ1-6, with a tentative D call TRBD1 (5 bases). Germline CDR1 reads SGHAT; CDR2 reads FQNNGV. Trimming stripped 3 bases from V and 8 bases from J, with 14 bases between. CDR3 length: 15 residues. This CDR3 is CASSFSGRAYSPLHF. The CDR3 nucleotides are TGTGCCAGCAGCTTTAGTGGCAGGGCATATTCACCCCTCCACTTT. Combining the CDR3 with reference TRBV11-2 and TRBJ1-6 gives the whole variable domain EAGVAQSPRYKIIEKRQSVAFWCNPISGHATLYWYQQILGQGPKLLIQFQNNGVVDDSQLPKDRFSAERLKGVDSTLKIQPAKLEDSAVYLCASSFSGRAYSPLHFGNGTRLTVT.